This T cell receptor (beta chain) was sequenced during a study of B cell selection in AIRE deficiency. Study outcomes and limitations: Tconv and Treg cells from AIRE-deficient patients resembled healthy donors in TCRBV usage, CDR3 length and diversity. Healthy donors alone shared approximately 30% of around 3,700 Treg sequences; patients alone approximately 9%.

This clone appeared a single time. The antigen is not known. The sorted conventional CD4 T cells were gated as CD4+CD127+. In the original analysis: Pooled conventional T cells gave 100,000 to 120,000 patient and 130,000 to 150,000 donor TCRbeta sequences. Generated by immunoSEQ multiplex PCR, the TCRdb table keeps only in-frame clones and is missing some. V, J and clone size are taken as reported in that table, and D and trimming were inferred from the DNA itself. The sample carries 20,000 to 25,000 clones, 95% to 98% recorded once. The TCR comes from a human donor with AIRE deficiency. Material for sequencing was conventional CD4+ T cells sorted from PBMCs.

DNA of the CDR3: TGTGCCTGGAGTGTACGAGGGGCGGCGAGAAACATTCAGTACTTC. Translating it yields CAWSVRGAARNIQYF. The chain links TRBV30 to TRBJ2-4; perhaps D is TRBD1 or TRBD2 (5 bases each). V was cut by 0 bases and J by 6 bases, with 15 bases left in between. CDR1 is GTSNPN and CDR2 is SVGIG in the germline V gene (reference sequence). The CDR3 runs 15 residues.